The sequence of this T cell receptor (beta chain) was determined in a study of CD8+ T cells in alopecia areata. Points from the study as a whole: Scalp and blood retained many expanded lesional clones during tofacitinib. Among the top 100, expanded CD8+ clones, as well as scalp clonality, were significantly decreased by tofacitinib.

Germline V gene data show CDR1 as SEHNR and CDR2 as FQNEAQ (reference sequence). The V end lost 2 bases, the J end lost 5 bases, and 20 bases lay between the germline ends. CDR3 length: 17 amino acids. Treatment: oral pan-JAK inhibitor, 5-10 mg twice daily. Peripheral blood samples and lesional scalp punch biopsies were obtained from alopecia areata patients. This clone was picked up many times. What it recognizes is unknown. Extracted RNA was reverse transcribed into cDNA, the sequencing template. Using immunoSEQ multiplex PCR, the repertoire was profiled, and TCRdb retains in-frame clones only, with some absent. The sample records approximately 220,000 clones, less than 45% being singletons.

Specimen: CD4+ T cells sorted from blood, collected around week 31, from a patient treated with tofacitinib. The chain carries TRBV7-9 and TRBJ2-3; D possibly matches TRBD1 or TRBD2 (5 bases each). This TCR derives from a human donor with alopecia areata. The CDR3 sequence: CASSLRGPIPGGDTQYF. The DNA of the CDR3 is TGTGCCAGCAGCTTAAGGGGACCTATCCCCGGAGGAGATACGCAGTATTTT. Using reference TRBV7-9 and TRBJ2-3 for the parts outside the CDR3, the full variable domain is DTGVSQNPRHKITKRGQNVTFRCDPISEHNRLYWYRQTLGQGPEFLTYFQNEAQLEKSRLLSDRFSAERPKGSFSTLEIQRTEQGDSAMYLCASSLRGPIPGGDTQYFGPGTRLTVL.